Described below is a single T cell receptor (beta chain) sequence and its context. As yet, its antigen is unknown. Other DNA sequences in the same sample also yield this CDR3. Germline values: CDR1 MDHEN, CDR2 SYDVKM. V dropped 4 bases and J dropped 1; count of bases not matched to a gene: 1. This CDR3 comprises 14 residues. Every immunoSEQ plate was one replicate of a subset's evenly spread DNA. Sequencing used immunoSEQ multiplex PCR; TCRdb keeps in-frame clones, though not all of them. The sample has 950,000 to 1,100,000 clones; about 80% are singletons. The record originates from a study of shared clonotypes between healthy human individuals. Notes on the study in general: Among non-shared clonotypes, generation probabilities were lower than among those shared by all four donors. Naive subsets generally exceeded memory subsets in estimated richness. Though the depth was large, rarefaction showed that sorted-subset sequencing was incomplete.

The sequence was collected from a man between 18 and 35 years old in good health. Some clones in this sample may be carry-over from other donors' samples. V and J are TRBV28 and TRBJ2-7, with 10 bases that match TRBD2. Sequencing input: memory CD4+ T cells from PBMCs. Subset described: CD45RA-negative fraction. The CDR3, as DNA: TGTGCCAGCAGTTCTAGCGGGAGTTCCTACGAGCAGTACTTC. Its protein product is CASSSSGSSYEQYF. Variable domain in full (rest from reference TRBV28 and TRBJ2-7): DVKVTQSSRYLVKRTGEKVFLECVQDMDHENMFWYRQDPGLGLRLIYFSYDVKMKEKGDIPEGYSVSREKKERFSLILESASTNQTSMYLCASSSSGSSYEQYFGPGTRLTVT.